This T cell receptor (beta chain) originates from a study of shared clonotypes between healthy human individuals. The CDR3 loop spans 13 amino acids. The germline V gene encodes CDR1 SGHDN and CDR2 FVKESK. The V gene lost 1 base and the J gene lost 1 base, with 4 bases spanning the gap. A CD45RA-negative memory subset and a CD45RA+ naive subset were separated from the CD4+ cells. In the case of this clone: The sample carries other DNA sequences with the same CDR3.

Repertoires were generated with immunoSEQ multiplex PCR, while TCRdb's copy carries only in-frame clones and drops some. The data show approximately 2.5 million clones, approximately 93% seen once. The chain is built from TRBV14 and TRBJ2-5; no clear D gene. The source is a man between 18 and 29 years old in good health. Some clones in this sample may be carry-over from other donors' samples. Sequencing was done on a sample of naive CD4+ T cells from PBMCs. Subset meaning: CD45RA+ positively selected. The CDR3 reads CASSQGLQETQYF. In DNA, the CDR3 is TGTGCCAGCAGCCAAGGGCTCCAAGAGACCCAGTACTTC.